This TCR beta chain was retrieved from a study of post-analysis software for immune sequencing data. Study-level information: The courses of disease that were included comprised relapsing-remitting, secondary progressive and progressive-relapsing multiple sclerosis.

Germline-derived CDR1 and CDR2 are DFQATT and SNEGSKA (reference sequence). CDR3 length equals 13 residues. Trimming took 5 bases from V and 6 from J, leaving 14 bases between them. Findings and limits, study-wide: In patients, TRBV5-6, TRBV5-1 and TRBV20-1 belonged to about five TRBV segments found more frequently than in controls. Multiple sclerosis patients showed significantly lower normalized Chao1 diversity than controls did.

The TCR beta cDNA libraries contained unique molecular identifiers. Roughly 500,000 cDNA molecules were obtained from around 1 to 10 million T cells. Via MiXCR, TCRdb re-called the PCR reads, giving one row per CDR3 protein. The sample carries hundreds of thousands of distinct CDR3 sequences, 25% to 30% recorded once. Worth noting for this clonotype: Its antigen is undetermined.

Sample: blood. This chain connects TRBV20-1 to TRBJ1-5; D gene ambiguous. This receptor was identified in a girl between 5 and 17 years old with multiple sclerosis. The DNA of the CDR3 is TGCAGTGCTTCTAAAACGCTCGGTCAGCCCCAGCATTTT. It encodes CSASKTLGQPQHF.